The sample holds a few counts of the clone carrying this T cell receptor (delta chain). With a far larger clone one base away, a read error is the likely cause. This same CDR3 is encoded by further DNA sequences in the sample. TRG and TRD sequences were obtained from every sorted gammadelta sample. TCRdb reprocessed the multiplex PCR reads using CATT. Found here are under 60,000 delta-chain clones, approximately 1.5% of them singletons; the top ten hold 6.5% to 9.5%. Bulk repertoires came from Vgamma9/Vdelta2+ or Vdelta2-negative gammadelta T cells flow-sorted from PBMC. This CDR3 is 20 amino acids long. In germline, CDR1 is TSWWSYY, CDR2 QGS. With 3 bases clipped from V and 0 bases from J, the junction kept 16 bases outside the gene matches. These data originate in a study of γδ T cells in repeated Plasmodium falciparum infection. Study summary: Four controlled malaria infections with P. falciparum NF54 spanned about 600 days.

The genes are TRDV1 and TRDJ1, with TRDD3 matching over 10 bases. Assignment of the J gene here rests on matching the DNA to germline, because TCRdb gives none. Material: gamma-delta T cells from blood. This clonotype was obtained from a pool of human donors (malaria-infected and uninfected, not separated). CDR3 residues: CALGEPSYLTGGCYTDKLIF. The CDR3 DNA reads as TGTGCTCTTGGGGAGCCTTCTTACCTTACTGGGGGATGTTACACCGATAAACTCATCTTT.